The source of this TCR beta chain is a study of PD-1 blockade in classical Hodgkin lymphoma. This clone has just one count. No antigen is known for it. Trimming cost V 7 bases and J 5 bases; bases outside gene matches: 13. The length of the CDR3 is 14 residues. Per germline, CDR1 GTSNPN and CDR2 SVGIG (reference sequence). The table came from immunoSEQ multiplex PCR; TCRdb's copy has only in-frame clones and leaves some out. Here the sample spans 45,000 to 55,000 clones, around four fifths being singletons. Study-wide results and caveats: Whoever responded completely had baseline diversity much like that seen in newly diagnosed patients.

Time point in this sample: cycle 4 day 1 (C4D1), after less than 7 weeks of nivolumab. All trial patients relapsed after autologous stem cell transplantation. V is TRBV30 and J is TRBJ1-2, with 7 bases lining up with TRBD1. The sample was peripheral blood mononuclear cells (PBMCs), taken before the fourth cycle of nivolumab. This sequence originates from a human donor with classical Hodgkin lymphoma. The CDR3 coding sequence is TGTGCCTACCTTACCCACCAACAGGGGTATGGCTACACCTTC. It translates to CAYLTHQQGYGYTF.